This TCR beta chain came from a study of shared clonotypes between healthy human individuals (dated by TCRdb to the early 2020s). About the investigation overall: A few men and two women, aged 18 to 49 years, made up the cohort. Per donor, leukapheresis produced somewhere between about 0.94 and 9 billion PBMCs. For each donor, three plates each were used for CD4 naive and CD4 memory, two plates were used for CD8 naive, and one plate was used for CD8 memory. To increase sequencing depth and limit assay-specific biases, different laboratories used diverse techniques to prepare libraries and sequence TCR repertoires. To estimate repertoire size and how much clonotype sharing occurs between individuals, the study deeply sequenced the blood TCR repertoires of about five healthy adults. What the authors observed across the whole study: Sharing across several donors was observed for about 5% of naive CD4, under 4% of naive CD8, around 2.5% of memory CD4, and roughly 0.4% of memory CD8 clonotypes. The small number of donors limited the genetic and exposure-history diversity represented. Even with the large sequencing depth, rarefaction of the sorted-subset datasets indicated that sequencing was incomplete. Compared with non-shared clonotypes, clonotypes shared by all four sorted-subset donors had higher generation probabilities. Based on pairwise subsampling, the degree of clonotype sharing among donors was expected to be affected by sequencing depth. Larger estimated clonotype richness was generally found for naive subsets than for memory subsets. Sampling was limited to blood, and TCR repertoires in tissue likely differ from TCR repertoires in blood.

CD8 naive samples consisted of CD45RO-negative cells that were positively selected for CCR7, yielding a CD45RA+CCR7+ population without TemRA cells. The donors were healthy, HIV-negative adults who had no recently reported acute infections or vaccinations. All donors were Caucasian adults living in Nashville, Tennessee, USA. Blood was collected by leukapheresis, and PBMCs were isolated by Ficoll-Histopaque density gradient centrifugation and then cryopreserved in liquid nitrogen vapor phase. Purity and quantity of every magnetically sorted T cell population were checked by analytical flow cytometry. Each sorted fraction had its genomic DNA isolated and then quantified by UV absorbance on a Nanodrop 2000c. Concerning this clone: Its antigen is not yet known. Base-call qualities are not available, and no considerably larger clone is one nucleotide away.

Using the deep immunoSEQ assay, TCR CDR3 regions were amplified from genomic DNA by multiplex PCR. For each cell subset, the extracted genomic DNA was distributed evenly across all wells of several immunoSEQ 96-well plates, and each plate served as one replicate. Each replicate PCR for sorted subsets received 200 ng genomic DNA, equal to tens of thousands of T cell genomes. The purified libraries were quantified using a Qubit 3.0 fluorometer, sized with a Bioanalyzer 2100, and then quantified again using the KAPA Library Quantification kit. Each immunoSEQ 96-well plate was sequenced on its own single-read 150-cycle Illumina NextSeq 550 flow cell. The paper's processing steps were these. Because the immunoSEQ output included only junctional sequences and no quality scores, the filtering could not be the same as the filtering used for full-length reads. Sequences were annotated with PyIR, a Python wrapper for IgBLAST v1.9, using IMGT germline references to assign V/J genes and CDR3. Any read was removed if the V/J assignment was weak (E-value above 1e-6), the CDR3 was missing, or the read contained stop codons, out-of-frame junctions, or ambiguous translated residues. V3J clonotypes were defined as sequences sharing an identical inferred V gene, J gene, and CDR3 amino acid sequence. The percentage overlap between two repertoires was calculated by dividing the number of shared unique clonotypes by the size of the smaller repertoire. Richness of each repertoire was evaluated using RTK rarefaction, the Chao1 estimator, and Recon v2.1 estimates of unobserved clonotypes. Generation probabilities were computed with OLGA for all TCRbeta clonotypes obtained by the gDNA method from four donors. Held by TCRdb, this immuneACCESS table contains in-frame sequences only and omits some clones. Under half of the omission traces to an unresolved V gene where checked; the cause of the rest is unknown. The DNA gave D and trimming, while V, J and clone size come from that table. The sample contains some 600,000 clones, 96% of them found a single time. The biggest ten clones account for 0.095% to 0.13% of the sample.

CDR1 MNHEY and CDR2 SMNVEV are derived from the germline V gene (reference sequence). From the cysteine up to the phenylalanine, the CDR3 has a length of 15 residues. Only the CDR3 portion is preserved as DNA: 45 bases, with reading frame beginning at the first base. Trimming leaves V shorter by 2 bases and J shorter by 7 bases, with the junction holding 11 bases beyond the gene matches. The TCR comes from a woman aged 30 to 39 in good health. Recombination connected TRBV27 to TRBJ2-7, with 7 bases matching TRBD1. The sample was naive CD8+ T cells sorted from blood. The label giving this sample's cell subset or site can be read as: CD45RA+CCR7+. The CDR3 protein: CASSLPGTGVGEQYF. The DNA sequence is as follows: TGTGCCAGCAGTTTACCCGGAACAGGGGTCGGGGAGCAGTACTTC.